This T cell receptor beta chain was identified in a study of blood T cell repertoires in COVID-19. Germline CDR1 SGHTA, CDR2 FQGTGA. The CDR3 spans 15 residues. The germline V and J ends were trimmed by 5 bases and 2 bases, with 13 bases remaining between them. In the authors' methods: Reference gene primer amplification gave estimated nucleated cell counts. The data were produced by immunoSEQ multiplex PCR, yet TCRdb's version contains in-frame clones alone and is incomplete. D and trimming come from the DNA, and the V and J calls and clone size come from that table. In the table there are around 190,000 clones, less than 90% of which are singletons.

This TCR came from a man aged 25-40 years with acute or convalescent COVID-19. The source material was peripheral blood. J is TRBJ2-1 and V is TRBV7-3; maybe TRBD1 (6 bases). This CDR3 reads CASSPQWGPYNEQFF. The CDR3 DNA sequence: TGTGCCAGCAGCCCCCAGTGGGGGCCCTACAATGAGCAGTTCTTC.